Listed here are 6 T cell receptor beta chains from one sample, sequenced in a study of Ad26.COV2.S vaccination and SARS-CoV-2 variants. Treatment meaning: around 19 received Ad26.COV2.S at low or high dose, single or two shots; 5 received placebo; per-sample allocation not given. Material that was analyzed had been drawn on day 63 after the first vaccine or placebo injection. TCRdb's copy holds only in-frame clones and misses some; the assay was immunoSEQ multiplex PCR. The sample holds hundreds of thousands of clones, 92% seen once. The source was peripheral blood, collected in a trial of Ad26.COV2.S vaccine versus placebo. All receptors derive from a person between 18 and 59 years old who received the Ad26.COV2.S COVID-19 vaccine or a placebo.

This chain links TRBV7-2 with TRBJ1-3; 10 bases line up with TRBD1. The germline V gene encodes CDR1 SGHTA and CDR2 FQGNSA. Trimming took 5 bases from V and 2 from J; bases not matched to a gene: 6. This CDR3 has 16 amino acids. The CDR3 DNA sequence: TGTGCCAGCAGCGGTTCCGGGACAGGGGCTGGAAACACCATATATTTT. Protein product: CASSGSGTGAGNTIYF. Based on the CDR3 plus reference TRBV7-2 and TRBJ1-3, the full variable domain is GAGVSQSPSNKVTEKGKDVELRCDPISGHTALYWYRQSLGQGLEFLIYFQGNSAPDKSGLPSDRFSAERTGGSVSTLTIQRTQQEDSAVYLCASSGSGTGAGNTIYFGEGSWLTVV.

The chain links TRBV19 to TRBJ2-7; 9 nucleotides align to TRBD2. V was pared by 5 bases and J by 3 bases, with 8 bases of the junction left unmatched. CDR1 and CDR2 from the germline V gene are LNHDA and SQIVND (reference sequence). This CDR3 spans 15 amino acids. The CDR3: CASSATGLAFYEQYF. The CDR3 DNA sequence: TGTGCCAGTAGTGCAACGGGACTAGCATTCTACGAGCAGTACTTC.

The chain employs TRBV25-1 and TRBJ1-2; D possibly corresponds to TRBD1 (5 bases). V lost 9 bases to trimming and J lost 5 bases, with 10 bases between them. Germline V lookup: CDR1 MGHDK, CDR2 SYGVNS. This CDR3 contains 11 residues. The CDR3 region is CASQTAYGYTF. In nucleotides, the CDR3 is TGTGCCAGTCAGACAGCATATGGCTACACCTTC.

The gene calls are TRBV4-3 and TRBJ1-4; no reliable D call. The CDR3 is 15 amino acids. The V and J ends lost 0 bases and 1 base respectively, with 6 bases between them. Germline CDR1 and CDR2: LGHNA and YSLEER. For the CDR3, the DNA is TGCGCCAGCAGCCAAGATCGTCAAACTAATGAAAAACTGTTTTTT. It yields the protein CASSQDRQTNEKLFF.

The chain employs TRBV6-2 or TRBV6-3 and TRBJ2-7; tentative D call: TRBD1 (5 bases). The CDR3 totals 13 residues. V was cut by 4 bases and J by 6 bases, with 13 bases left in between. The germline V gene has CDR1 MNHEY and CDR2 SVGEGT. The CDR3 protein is CASSWGPSGEQYF. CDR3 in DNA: TGTGCCAGCAGTTGGGGCCCTTCAGGCGAGCAGTACTTC.

The CDR3 spells CASVRTGRYYNEQFF. CDR3 nucleotide sequence: TGTGCCAGCGTACGGACAGGGCGTTATTACAATGAGCAGTTCTTC. The rearrangement joins TRBV6-5 to TRBJ2-1, with TRBD1 matching 8 bases. The V gene end was trimmed by 8 bases and the J gene end by 4 bases; junction bases not matched to a gene: 10. CDR3 length: 15 residues. Germline CDR1 reads MNHEY; CDR2 reads SVGAGI.